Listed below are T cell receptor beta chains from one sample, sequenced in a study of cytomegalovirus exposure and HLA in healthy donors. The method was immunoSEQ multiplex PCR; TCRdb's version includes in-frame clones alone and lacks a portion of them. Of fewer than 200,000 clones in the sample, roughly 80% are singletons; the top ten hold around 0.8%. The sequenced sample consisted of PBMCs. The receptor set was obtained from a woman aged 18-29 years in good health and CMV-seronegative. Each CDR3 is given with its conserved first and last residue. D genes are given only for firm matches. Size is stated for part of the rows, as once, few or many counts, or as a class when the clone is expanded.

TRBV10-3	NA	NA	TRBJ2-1	TGTGCCACCGGGACCGTGCGTGGGGCCCAGGGGGAGCAGTTCTTC	CATGTVRGAQGEQFF
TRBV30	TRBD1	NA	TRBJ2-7	TGTGCCTGGGCCAAACCTCGACAGGGGAGGTCCAACGAGCAGTACTTC	CAWAKPRQGRSNEQYF
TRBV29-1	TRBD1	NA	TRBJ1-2	TGCAGCGTTGAAGGCACGGGGGACAGGGTTTACACCTTC	CSVEGTGDRVYTF
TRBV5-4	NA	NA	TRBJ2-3	TGTGCCAGCAGCTTGGGACTGAACACAGATACGCAGTATTTT	CASSLGLNTDTQYF
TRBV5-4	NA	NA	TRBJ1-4	TGTGCCAGCAGCCCGCGGGACGGGGATGAAAAACTGTTTTTT	CASSPRDGDEKLFF
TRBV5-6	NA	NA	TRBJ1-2	TGTGCCAGCAGCTTGGCCCCCGGACAGAACGACTATGGCTACACCTTC	CASSLAPGQNDYGYTF
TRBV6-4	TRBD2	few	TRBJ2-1	TGTGCCAGCAGTGAGGGACTAGCGGGAGGTGAGCAGTTCTTC	CASSEGLAGGEQFF
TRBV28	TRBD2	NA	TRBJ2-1	TGTGCCAGCAGTCCTCCGAGCGGGAGCTATGAGCAGTTCTTC	CASSPPSGSYEQFF
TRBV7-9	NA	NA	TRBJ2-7	TGTGCCAGCAGCATAACTAGGGGGGAGCAGTACTTC	CASSITRGEQYF
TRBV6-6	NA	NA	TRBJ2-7	TGTGCCAGCAGTTACCGCGCAGGGCTCGAGCAGTACTTC	CASSYRAGLEQYF
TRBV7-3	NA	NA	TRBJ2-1	TGTGCCAGCAGCTTGGACAGTAACCAGAGGAATGAGCAGTTCTTC	CASSLDSNQRNEQFF
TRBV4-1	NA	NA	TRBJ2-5	TGCGCCAGCAGCCAAGTACTTCCGGAGACCCAGTACTTC	CASSQVLPETQYF
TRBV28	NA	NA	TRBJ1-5	TGTGCCAGCATTACGAGTCCGGGTCAGCCCCAGCATTTT	CASITSPGQPQHF
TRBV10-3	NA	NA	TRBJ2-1	TGTGCCATCAGCCCCGGGACAAGCTACAATGAGCAGTTCTTC	CAISPGTSYNEQFF
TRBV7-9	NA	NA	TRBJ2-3	TGTGCCAGCAGCTATCTGGGGCAGGGAAAATTAGATACGCAGTATTTT	CASSYLGQGKLDTQYF
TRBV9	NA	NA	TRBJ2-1	TGTGCCAGCAGCGTAGCGGAGAGCTCCTACAATGAGCAGTTCTTC	CASSVAESSYNEQFF
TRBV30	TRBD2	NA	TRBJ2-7	TGTGCCTGGAGTCCTTTTTGGCTAGCGGGATTCTACGAGCAGTACTTC	CAWSPFWLAGFYEQYF
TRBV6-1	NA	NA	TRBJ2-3	TGTGCCAGCAGTGAAGTAGCGGGCACAGATACGCAGTATTTT	CASSEVAGTDTQYF
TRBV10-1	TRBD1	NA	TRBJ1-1	TGCGCCAGCAGTGACTACGGACAGGGTGGCACTGAAGCTTTCTTT	CASSDYGQGGTEAFF
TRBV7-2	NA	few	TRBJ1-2	TGTGCCAGCAGCTTGACAGGTTATGGCTACACCTTC	CASSLTGYGYTF
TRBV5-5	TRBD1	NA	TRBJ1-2	TGTGCCAGCAGCTCCTGGACAGGGCTGGTTGGCTACACCTTC	CASSSWTGLVGYTF
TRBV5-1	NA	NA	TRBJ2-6	TGCGCCAGCAGCTTGGTGGGGCCTAGTGGGGCCAACGTCCTGACTTTC	CASSLVGPSGANVLTF
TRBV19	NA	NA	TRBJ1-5	TGTGCCAGTACCTTGCACGACAGTGCAGATCAGCCCCAGCATTTT	CASTLHDSADQPQHF
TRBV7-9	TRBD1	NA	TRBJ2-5	TGTGCCAGCAGCCCAGGGACAGGGGGCCAAGAGACCCAGTACTTC	CASSPGTGGQETQYF
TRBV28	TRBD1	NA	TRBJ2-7	TGTGCCAGCAGTTTATCGACAGGGTCCTCCTACGAGCAGTACTTC	CASSLSTGSSYEQYF
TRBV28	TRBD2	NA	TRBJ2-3	TGTGCCAGCGGTATAGCGGGGCCCACAGATACGCAGTATTTT	CASGIAGPTDTQYF
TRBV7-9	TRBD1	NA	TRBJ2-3	TGTGCCAGCAGCTTAGAGCCGGACAGGCTTGTAGATACGCAGTATTTT	CASSLEPDRLVDTQYF
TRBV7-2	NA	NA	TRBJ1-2	TGTGCCAGCAGCTTAGTTGGCTCTGGCTACACCTTC	CASSLVGSGYTF
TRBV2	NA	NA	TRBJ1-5	TGTGCCAGCAGCCCCAGACACGATCAGCCCCAGCATTTT	CASSPRHDQPQHF
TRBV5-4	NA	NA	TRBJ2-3	TGTGCCAGCAGCCCTCCCCGATTAGCCGCAGATACGCAGTATTTT	CASSPPRLAADTQYF
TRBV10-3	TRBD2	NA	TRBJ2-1	TGTGCCAGTGGTAGCGGGAACAACAATGAGCAGTTCTTC	CASGSGNNNEQFF
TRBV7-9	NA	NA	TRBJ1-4	TGTTCCAGCAGCTTACCCCTCCCGGAGAGTGAAAAACTGTTTTTT	CSSSLPLPESEKLFF
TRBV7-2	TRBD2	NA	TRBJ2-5	TGTGCCAGCAGCTTACCGACTAGCGGGAGGTGGACCCAGTACTTC	CASSLPTSGRWTQYF
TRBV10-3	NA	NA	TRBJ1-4	TGTGCCATCAGTGAGTCAAGGCGGCCACCGGCGGAAAAACTGTTTTTT	CAISESRRPPAEKLFF
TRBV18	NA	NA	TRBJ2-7	TGTGCCAGCTCACCACCCAGGGCGAGGAACGAGCAGTACTTC	CASSPPRARNEQYF
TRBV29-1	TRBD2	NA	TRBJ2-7	TGCAGCGTTGTTCGGCTAGCGGGCTCATACGAGCAGTACTTC	CSVVRLAGSYEQYF
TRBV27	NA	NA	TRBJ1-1	TGTGCCAGCAGTTTTGGGCGCACTGAAGCTTTCTTT	CASSFGRTEAFF
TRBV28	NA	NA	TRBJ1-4	TGTGCCAGCAGCTCGAATACAGAGGGAGAAAAACTGTTTTTT	CASSSNTEGEKLFF
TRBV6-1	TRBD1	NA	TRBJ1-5	TGTGCCAGCAGTGCCACAGGGGGCGTTCAGCCCCAGCATTTT	CASSATGGVQPQHF